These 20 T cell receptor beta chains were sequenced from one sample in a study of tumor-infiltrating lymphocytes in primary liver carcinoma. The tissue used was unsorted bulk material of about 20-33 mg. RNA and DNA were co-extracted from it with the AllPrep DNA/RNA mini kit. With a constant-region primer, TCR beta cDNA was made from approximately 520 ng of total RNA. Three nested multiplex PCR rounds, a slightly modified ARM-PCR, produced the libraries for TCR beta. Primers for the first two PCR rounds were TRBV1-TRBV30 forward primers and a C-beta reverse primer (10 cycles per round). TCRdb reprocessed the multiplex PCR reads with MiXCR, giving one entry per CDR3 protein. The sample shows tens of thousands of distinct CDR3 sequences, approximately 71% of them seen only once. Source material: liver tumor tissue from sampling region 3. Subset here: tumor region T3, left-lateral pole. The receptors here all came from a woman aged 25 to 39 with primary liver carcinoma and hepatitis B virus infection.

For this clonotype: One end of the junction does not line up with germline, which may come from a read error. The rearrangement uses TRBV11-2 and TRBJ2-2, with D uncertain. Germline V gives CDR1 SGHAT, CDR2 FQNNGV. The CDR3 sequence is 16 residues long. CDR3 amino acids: CASSPDPQSNTVELFF. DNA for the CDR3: TGCGCCAGCAGCCCCGATCCCCAATCGAACACCGTGGAGCTGTTTTTT.

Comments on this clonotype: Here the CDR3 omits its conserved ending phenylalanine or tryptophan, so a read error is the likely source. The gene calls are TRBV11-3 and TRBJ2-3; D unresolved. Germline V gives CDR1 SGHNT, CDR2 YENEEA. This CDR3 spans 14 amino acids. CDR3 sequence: CTSSFRISTDTQYL. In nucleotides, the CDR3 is TGTACCAGCAGCTTCAGGATTAGCACAGATACGCAGTATTTG.

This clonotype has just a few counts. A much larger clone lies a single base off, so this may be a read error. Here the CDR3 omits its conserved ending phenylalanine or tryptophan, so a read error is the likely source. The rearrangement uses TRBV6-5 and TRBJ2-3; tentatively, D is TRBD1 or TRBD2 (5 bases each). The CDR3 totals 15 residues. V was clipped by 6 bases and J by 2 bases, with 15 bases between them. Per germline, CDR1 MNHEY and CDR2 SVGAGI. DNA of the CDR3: TGTGCCAGCAGAATCTGGGACCGATACACAGATACGCAGTATTAT. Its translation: CASRIWDRYTDTQYY.

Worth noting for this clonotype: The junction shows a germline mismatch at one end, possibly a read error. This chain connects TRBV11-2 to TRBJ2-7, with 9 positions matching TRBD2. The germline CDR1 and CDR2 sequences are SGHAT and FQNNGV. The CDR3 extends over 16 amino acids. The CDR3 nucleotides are TGTGCCAGCAGTTTAGTGGTGGGACTAGCATGGGAAGAGCAGTACTTC. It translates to CASSLVVGLAWEEQYF.

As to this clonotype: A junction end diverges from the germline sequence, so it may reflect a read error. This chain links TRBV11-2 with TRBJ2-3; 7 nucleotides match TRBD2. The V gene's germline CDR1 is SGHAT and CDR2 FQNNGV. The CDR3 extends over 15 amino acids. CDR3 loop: CACSFGLGHTDTQYF. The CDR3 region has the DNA TGTGCCTGCAGCTTCGGACTAGGACACACAGATACGCAGTATTTT.

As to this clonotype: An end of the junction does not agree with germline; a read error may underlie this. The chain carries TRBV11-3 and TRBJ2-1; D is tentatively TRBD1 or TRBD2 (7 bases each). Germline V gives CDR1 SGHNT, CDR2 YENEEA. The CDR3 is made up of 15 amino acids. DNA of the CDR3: TGTGCCAGCGGCCGACTAGCAGGGGGGGGGTATGAGCGGTCCTTC. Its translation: CASGRLAGGGYERSF.

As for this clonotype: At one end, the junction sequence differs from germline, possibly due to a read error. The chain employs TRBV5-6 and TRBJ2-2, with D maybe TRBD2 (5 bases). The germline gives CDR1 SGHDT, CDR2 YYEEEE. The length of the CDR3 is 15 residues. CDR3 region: CASSLAPRVSGEMFF. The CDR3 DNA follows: TGTGCAAGCAGCTTGGCACCCAGAGTCTCCGGGGAGATGTTTTTT.

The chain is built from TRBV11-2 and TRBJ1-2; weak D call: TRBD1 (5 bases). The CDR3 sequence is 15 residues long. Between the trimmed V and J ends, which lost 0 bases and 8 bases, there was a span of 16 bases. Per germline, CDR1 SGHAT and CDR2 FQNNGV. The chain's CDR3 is CASSLDGMTVGGYTF. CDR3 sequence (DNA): TGTGCCAGCAGCTTAGATGGGATGACAGTGGGAGGCTACACCTTC.

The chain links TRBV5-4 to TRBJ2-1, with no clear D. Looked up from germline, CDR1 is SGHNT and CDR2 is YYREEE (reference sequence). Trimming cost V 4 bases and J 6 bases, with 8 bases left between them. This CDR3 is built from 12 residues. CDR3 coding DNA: TGTGCCAGCAGCATATTCGGCAATGAGCAGTTCTTC. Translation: CASSIFGNEQFF.

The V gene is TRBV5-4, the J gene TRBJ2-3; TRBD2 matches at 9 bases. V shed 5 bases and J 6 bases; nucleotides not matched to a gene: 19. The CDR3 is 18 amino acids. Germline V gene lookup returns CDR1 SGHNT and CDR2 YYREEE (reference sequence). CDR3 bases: TGTGCCAGCAGTAACCCGGCGGCTAGCGGGAATCGGTCTGATACGCAGTATTTT. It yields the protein CASSNPAASGNRSDTQYF.

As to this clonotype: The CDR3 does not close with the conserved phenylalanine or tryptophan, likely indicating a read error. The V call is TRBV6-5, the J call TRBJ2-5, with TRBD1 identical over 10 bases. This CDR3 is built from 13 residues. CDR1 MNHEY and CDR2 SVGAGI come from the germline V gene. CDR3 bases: TGTGCAAGCAATACCGACAGGGGGCTGACCCAGTACTTA. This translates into CASNTDRGLTQYL.

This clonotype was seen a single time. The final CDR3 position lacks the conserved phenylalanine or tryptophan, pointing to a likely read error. The DNA of the CDR3 is TGCGCCAGCAGCCAAGCTGTGACGGGGGGTCGCATTAGCTATGAGCAGTACTCC. Protein: CASSQAVTGGRISYEQYS. The chain carries TRBV4-3 and TRBJ2-7; 7 bases align to TRBD2. This CDR3 comprises 18 residues. J lost 7 bases, V lost 1 base, and 19 bases had no gene match. Germline V gene data show CDR1 as LGHNA and CDR2 as YSLEER.

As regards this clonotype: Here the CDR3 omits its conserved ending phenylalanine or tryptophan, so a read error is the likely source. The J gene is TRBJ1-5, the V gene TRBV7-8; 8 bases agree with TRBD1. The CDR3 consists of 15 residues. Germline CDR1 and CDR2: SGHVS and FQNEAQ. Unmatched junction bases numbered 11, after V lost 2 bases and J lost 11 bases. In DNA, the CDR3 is TGTGCCAGCAGCTTACTTGTAGCAGGGGGCAAGTCCCAGCATATT. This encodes CASSLLVAGGKSQHI.

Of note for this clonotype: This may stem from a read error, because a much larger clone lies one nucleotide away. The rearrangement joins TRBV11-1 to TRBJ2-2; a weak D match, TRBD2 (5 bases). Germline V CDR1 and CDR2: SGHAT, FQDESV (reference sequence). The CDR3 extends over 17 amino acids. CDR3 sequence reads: CACSARPFLVNTGKLLF. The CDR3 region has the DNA TGTGCCTGCAGCGCCCGGCCATTCCTAGTTAACACCGGGAAGCTGCTTTTT. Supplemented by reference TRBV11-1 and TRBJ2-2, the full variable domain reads EAEVAQSPRYKITEKSQAVAFWCDPISGHATLYWYRQILGQGPELLVQFQDESVVDDSQLPKDRFSAERLKGVDSTLKIQPAELGDSAMYLCACSARPFLVNTGKLLFGEGSRLTVL.

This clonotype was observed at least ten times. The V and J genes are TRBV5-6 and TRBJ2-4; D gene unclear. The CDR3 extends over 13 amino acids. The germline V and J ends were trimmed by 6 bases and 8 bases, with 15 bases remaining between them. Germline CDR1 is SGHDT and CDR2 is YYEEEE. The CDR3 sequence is CASTKQLRDIQYF. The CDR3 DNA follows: TGTGCCAGCACCAAACAATTGAGAGACATTCAGTACTTC.

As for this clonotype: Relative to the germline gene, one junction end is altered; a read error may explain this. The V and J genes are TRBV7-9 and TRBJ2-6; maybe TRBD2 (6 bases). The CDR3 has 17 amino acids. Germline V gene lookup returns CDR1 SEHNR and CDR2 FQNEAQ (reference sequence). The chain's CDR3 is CANGSSGISSGVNVLTF. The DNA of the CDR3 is TGTGCCAACGGTAGTAGCGGAATTAGCTCTGGGGTCAACGTCCTGACTTTC.

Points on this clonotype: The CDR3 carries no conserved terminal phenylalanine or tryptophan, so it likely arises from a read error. Written as DNA, the CDR3 is TGTGGCAGCAGCGTAGACGGACACCCTCCACCCTCAGATACGCAGTATTAT. It specifies CGSSVDGHPPPSDTQYY. V gene TRBV5-4 combines with J gene TRBJ2-3, with D perhaps matching TRBD1 (5 bases). CDR3 length equals 17 residues. Germline V lookup: CDR1 SGHNT, CDR2 YYREEE (reference sequence).

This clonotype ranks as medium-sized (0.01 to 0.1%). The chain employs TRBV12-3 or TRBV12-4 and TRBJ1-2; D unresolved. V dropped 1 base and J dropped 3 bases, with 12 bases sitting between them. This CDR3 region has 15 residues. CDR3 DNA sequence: TGTGCCAGCAGTTTAGGTCTCTCCCACGACTATGGCTACACCTTC. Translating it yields CASSLGLSHDYGYTF.

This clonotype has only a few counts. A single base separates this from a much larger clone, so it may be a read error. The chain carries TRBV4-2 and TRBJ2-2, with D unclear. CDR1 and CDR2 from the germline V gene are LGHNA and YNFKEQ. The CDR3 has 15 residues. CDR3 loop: CASSQVVAVTRELFF. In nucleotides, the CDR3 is TGTGCCAGCAGCCAAGTTGTAGCAGTCACCCGGGAGCTGTTTTTT.

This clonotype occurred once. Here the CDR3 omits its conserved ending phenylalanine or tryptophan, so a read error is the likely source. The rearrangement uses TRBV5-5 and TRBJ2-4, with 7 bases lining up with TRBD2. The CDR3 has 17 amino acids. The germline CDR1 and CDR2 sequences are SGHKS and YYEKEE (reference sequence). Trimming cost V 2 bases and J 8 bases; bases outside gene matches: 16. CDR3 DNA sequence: TGTGCCAGCAGCTTAGTAGGAATGAGGGAGGGGTTGGACATTCAGTACCTT. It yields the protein CASSLVGMREGLDIQYL.